This T cell receptor beta chain was sequenced in a study of shared clonotypes between healthy human individuals (TCRdb year 2020). A note on the overall study: The cohort comprised a couple of women and three men aged 18 to 49 years. For each donor, CD4 naive and CD4 memory were each given three plates, CD8 naive was given two plates, and CD8 memory was given one plate. Blood TCR repertoires of about 5 healthy adults were deeply sequenced to estimate repertoire size and the extent of clonotype sharing between individuals. To increase sequencing depth and limit assay-specific biases, TCR repertoire library preparation and sequencing were carried out by different laboratories using diverse techniques. Each donor's leukapheresis produced roughly between roughly 0.85 and 9 billion PBMCs. On the study overall, not on this receptor specifically: Incomplete sequencing was indicated by rarefaction of sorted-subset datasets, despite the large sequencing depth. The genetic and exposure-history diversity represented was limited by the small number of donors. Compared with non-shared clonotypes, clonotypes shared by all four sorted-subset donors had higher generation probabilities. Across a handful of donors, approximately 4.6% of naive CD4, over 3% of naive CD8, 2% to 2.5% of memory CD4, and under 0.45% of memory CD8 clonotypes were shared. Naive subsets generally had larger estimated clonotype richness than memory subsets. Sampling was restricted to blood, and TCR repertoires in tissue are likely to differ from TCR repertoires in blood. Pairwise subsampling indicated that sequencing depth was expected to affect the degree of clonotype sharing among donors.

The donors were healthy, HIV-negative adults with no recently reported acute infections or vaccinations. Every donor was a Caucasian adult residing in Nashville, Tennessee, USA. CD4+ T cells were enriched by magnetic negative selection, after which naive cells were positively selected on CD45RA and the negative fraction was taken as the memory subset. Blood was obtained by leukapheresis, after which PBMCs were separated by Ficoll-Histopaque density gradient centrifugation and cryopreserved in liquid nitrogen vapor phase. Analytical flow cytometry was used to check the purity and quantity of each magnetically sorted T cell population. Each sorted fraction had its genomic DNA isolated and then quantified by UV absorbance on a Nanodrop 2000c. According to the germline V gene (reference sequence), CDR1 reads SEHNR and CDR2 reads FQNEAQ. Unmatched junction bases come to 11, with V trimmed by 5 bases and J by 5 bases. There are 15 amino acids in the CDR3, from cysteine to phenylalanine inclusive. The read is trimmed to its CDR3 DNA, 45 bases read in frame from base 1.

On this clone itself: The antigen it recognizes is unknown. No per-base quality is available; no much larger clone lies one base away.

Using the deep immunoSEQ assay, TCR CDR3 regions were amplified from genomic DNA by multiplex PCR. For each cell subset, the extracted genomic DNA was distributed evenly across all wells of several immunoSEQ 96-well plates, and each plate served as one replicate. For sorted subsets, approximately 210 ng genomic DNA, equal to tens of thousands of T cell genomes, was loaded into each replicate PCR. Purified libraries were quantified with a Qubit 3.0 fluorometer, sized on a Bioanalyzer 2100, and re-quantified with the KAPA Library Quantification kit. A separate single-read 150-cycle Illumina NextSeq 550 flow cell was used to sequence each immunoSEQ 96-well plate. Concerning the study's data processing: Because the immunoSEQ output held only junctional sequences and lacked quality scores, the filtering could not match the filtering applied to full-length reads. Sequences were annotated with PyIR, a Python wrapper for IgBLAST v1.9, using IMGT germline references to assign V/J genes and CDR3. Reads with weak V/J assignments (E-value above 1e-6), missing CDR3, stop codons, out-of-frame junctions, or ambiguous translated residues were removed. V3J clonotypes were defined as sequences sharing the same inferred V gene, J gene, and CDR3 amino acid sequence. To compute the percentage overlap between repertoires, the number of shared unique clonotypes was divided by the size of the smaller repertoire. Richness of each repertoire was evaluated using RTK rarefaction, the Chao1 estimator, and Recon v2.1 estimates of unobserved clonotypes. OLGA was used to compute generation probabilities for all TCRbeta clonotypes that the gDNA method yielded from a few donors. The clones in this table, taken by TCRdb from immuneACCESS, are in-frame only. Not every clone is retained; where verified, under half of the shortfall comes from an unresolved V gene, and the cause of the rest is unknown. That table furnishes V, J and clone size, whereas the DNA furnished D and trimming. For this sample the table gives some 630,000 clones, of which 72% were detected only once. The ten largest clones capture less than 2% of the sample.

The sample consisted of memory CD4+ T cells sorted from blood. Interpreted using the paper, the cell subset or site label stands for: CD45RA-negative fraction. The clonotype originates from a woman under 40 in good health. The sequence joins TRBV7-9 to TRBJ2-5; TRBD2 fits 7 bases in the junction. The encoded CDR3 is CASSPNRLAAETQYF. DNA sequence: TGTGCCAGCAGCCCCAATAGACTAGCCGCGGAGACCCAGTACTTC. Reference TRBV7-9 and TRBJ2-5 proteins supply the regions before and after the CDR3; the full variable domain is: DTGVSQNPRHKITKRGQNVTFRCDPISEHNRLYWYRQTLGQGPEFLTYFQNEAQLEKSRLLSDRFSAERPKGSFSTLEIQRTEQGDSAMYLCASSPNRLAAETQYFGPGTRLLVL.